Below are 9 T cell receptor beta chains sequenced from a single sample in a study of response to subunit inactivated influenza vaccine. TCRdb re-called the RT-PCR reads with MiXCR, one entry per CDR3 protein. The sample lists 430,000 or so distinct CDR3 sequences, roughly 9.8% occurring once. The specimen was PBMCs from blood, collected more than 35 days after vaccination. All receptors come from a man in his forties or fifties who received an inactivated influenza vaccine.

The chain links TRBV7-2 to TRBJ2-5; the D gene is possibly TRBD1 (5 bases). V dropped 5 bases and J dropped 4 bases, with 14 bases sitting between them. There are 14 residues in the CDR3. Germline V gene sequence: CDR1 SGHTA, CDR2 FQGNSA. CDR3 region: CASSLNSGRETQYF. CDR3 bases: TGTGCCAGCAGCCTAAATTCAGGGCGAGAGACCCAGTACTTC.

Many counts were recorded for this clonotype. The CDR3 is CASSQGPGNTIYF. The DNA for the CDR3 is TGTGCCAGCAGCCAAGGCCCCGGAAACACCATATATTTT. The chain joins TRBV3-1 to TRBJ1-3; D not resolved. This CDR3 comprises 13 residues. With 1 base removed from V and 4 bases from J, the gap between germline ends came to 5 bases. Germline assignment: CDR1 LGHDT and CDR2 YNNKEL (reference sequence).

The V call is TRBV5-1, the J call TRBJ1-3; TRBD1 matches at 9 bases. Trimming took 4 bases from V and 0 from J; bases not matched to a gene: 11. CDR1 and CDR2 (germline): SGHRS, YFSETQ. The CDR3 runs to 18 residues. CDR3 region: CASSPDRGPPSSGNTIYF. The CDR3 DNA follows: TGCGCCAGCAGCCCGGACAGGGGTCCACCCAGCTCTGGAAACACCATATATTTT.

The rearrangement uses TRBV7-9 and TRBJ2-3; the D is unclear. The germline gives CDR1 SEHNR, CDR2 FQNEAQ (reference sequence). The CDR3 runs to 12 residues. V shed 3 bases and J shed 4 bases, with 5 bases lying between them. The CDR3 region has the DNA TGTGCCAGCAGCTTTTACCCAGATACGCAGTATTTT. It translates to CASSFYPDTQYF. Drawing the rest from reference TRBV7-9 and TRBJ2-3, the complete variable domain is DTGVSQNPRHKITKRGQNVTFRCDPISEHNRLYWYRQTLGQGPEFLTYFQNEAQLEKSRLLSDRFSAERPKGSFSTLEIQRTEQGDSAMYLCASSFYPDTQYFGPGTRLTVL.

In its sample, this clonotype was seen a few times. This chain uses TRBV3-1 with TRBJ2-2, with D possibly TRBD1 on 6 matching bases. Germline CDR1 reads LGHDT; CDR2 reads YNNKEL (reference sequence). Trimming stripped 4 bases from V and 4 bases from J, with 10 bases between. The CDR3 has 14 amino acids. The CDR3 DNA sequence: TGTGCCAGCAGCCCAATACAGGGCACCGGGGAGCTGTTTTTT. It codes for CASSPIQGTGELFF.

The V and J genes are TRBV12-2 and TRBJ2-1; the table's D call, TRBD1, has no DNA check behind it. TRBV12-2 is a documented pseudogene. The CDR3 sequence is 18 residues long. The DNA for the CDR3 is TGTGCAAGTCGCTTAGGCCGACAGACAATCCTCTCCTACAATGAGCAGTTCTTC. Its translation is CASRLGRQTILSYNEQFF.

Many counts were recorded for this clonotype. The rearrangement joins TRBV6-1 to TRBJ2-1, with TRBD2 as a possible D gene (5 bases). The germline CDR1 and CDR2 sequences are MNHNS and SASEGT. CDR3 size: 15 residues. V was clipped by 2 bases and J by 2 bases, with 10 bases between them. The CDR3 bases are TGTGCCAGCAGTGAACGGGAATACGCCTACAATGAGCAGTTCTTC. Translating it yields CASSEREYAYNEQFF.

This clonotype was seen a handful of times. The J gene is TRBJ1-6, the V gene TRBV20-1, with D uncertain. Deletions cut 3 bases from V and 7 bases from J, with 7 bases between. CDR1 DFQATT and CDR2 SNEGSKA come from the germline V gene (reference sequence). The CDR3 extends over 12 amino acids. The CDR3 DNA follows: TGCAGTGCTAGTCGTAAGAATTCACCCCTCCACTTT. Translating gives CSASRKNSPLHF.

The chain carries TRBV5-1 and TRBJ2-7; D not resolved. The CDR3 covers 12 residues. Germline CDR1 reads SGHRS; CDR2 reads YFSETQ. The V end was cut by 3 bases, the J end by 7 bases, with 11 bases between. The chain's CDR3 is CASSYHGVEQYF. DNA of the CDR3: TGCGCCAGCAGCTACCACGGCGTGGAGCAGTACTTC.